This TCR beta chain was recorded in a study of T cells after yellow fever vaccination. Study-level information: Low-cell-number fractions underwent preparation using SMART-Seq v4 Ultra Low Input.

Whole-study findings and limits: At around 95% for CD4 and almost 90% for CD8, most primary-vaccination clones showed up again after the booster.

This clonotype was detected many times. The target antigen is unknown. TCR cDNA was made by 5'RACE template switching, adding a universal primer site and UMIs. Via MiXCR, TCRdb re-called the 5' RACE reads, giving one row per CDR3 protein. The sample contains about 130,000 distinct CDR3 sequences, roughly 6.7% of which appear only once. The sample was CD4+ T cells sorted from PBMCs, taken 10 days after the first yellow fever vaccination. The receptor was derived from a man in his late teens or twenties who received the YFV17D yellow fever vaccine.

The CDR3 protein is CASSLGLRETQYF. The CDR3 DNA reads as TGTGCCAGCAGCTTGGGCCTACGAGAGACCCAGTACTTC. The genes are TRBV5-4 and TRBJ2-5; no clear D gene. Germline V gives CDR1 SGHNT, CDR2 YYREEE (reference sequence). The length of the CDR3 is 13 residues. V was trimmed by 0 bases and J by 4 bases, leaving 7 bases between them. Full variable domain (remainder filled in from reference TRBV5-4 and TRBJ2-5): ETGVTQSPTHLIKTRGQQVTLRCSSQSGHNTVSWYQQALGQGPQFIFQYYREEENGRGNFPPRFSGLQFPNYSSELNVNALELDDSALYLCASSLGLRETQYFGPGTRLLVL.